This T cell receptor (beta chain) was recovered during a study of OX40 agonist ivuxolimab in advanced cancers. This clone was seen a few times. Its specificity is not known. Some clones are missing from TCRdb's copy, which holds only in-frame ones; the method was immunoSEQ multiplex PCR. The sample shows fewer than 50,000 clones, 70% to 90% of them seen only once. Study-level results: Low clonal expansion, among the lowest seen, marked partial responders at 0.1-3.0 mg/kg.

Germline V CDR1 and CDR2: KGHSY, FQNENV. V lost 3 bases to trimming and J lost 8 bases; unmatched junction nucleotides: 5. The CDR3 runs 13 residues. The receptor's source is an adult with an advanced solid tumor such as melanoma, head and neck, liver or kidney cancer. The source was CD4+ or CD8+ T cells sorted from blood, collected in a trial of the OX40 agonist ivuxolimab. This chain uses TRBV16 with TRBJ1-2; TRBD1 matches 8 bases. The CDR3 sequence is CASSQTGAGGYTF. The CDR3 nucleotides read TGTGCCAGCAGCCAGACAGGGGCCGGCGGCTACACCTTC.